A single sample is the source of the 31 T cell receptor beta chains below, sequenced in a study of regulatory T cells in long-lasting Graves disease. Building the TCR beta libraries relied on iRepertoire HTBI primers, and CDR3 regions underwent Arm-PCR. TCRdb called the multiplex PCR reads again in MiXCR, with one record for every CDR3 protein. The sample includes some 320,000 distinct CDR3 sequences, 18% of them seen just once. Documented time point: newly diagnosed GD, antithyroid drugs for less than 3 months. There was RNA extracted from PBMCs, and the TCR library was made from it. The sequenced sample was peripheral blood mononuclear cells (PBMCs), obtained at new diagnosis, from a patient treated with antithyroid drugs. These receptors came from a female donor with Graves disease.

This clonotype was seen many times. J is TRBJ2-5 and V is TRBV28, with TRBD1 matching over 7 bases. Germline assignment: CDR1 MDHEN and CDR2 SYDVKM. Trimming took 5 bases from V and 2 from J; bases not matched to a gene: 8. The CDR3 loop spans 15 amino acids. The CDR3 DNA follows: TGTGCCAGCAGTCCACATCGACAGGGACAAGAGACCCAGTACTTC. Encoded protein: CASSPHRQGQETQYF.

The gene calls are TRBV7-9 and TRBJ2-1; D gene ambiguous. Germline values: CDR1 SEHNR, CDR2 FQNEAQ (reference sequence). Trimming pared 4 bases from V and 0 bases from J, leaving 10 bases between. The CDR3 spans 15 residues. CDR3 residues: CASSSRLSSYNEQFF. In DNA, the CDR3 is TGTGCCAGCAGCTCCCGACTTAGCTCCTACAATGAGCAGTTCTTC.

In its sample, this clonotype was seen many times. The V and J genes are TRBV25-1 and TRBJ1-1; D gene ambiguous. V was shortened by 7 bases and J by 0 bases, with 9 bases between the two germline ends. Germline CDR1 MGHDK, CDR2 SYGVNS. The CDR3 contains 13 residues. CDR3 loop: CASIGGMNTEAFF. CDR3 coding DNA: TGTGCCAGCATAGGTGGAATGAACACTGAAGCTTTCTTT.

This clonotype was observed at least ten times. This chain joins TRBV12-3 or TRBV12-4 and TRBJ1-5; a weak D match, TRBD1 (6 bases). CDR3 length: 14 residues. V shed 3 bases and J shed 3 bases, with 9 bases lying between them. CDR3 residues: CASSFEGDNQPQHF. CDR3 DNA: TGTGCCAGCAGTTTCGAGGGGGACAATCAGCCCCAGCATTTT.

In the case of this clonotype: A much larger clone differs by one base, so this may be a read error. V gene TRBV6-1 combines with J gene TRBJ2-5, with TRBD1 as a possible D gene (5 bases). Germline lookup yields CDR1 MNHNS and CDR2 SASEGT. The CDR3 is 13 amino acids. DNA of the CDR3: TGTACCAGCAAAAAACAGGTTGGCGAGACCCAGTACTTC. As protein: CTSKKQVGETQYF.

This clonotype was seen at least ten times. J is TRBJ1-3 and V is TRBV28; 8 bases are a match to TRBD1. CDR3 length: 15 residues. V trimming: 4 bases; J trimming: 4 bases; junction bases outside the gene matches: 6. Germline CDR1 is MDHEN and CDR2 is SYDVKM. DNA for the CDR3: TGTGCCAGCAGTTCGGACAGGGCGGGAGGAAACACCATATATTTT. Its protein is CASSSDRAGGNTIYF.

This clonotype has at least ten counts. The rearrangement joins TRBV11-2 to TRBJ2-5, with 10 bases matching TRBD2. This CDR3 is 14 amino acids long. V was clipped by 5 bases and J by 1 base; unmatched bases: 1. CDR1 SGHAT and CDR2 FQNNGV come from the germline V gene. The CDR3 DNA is TGTGCCAGCAGCGTAGCGGGAGGCCAAGAGACCCAGTACTTC. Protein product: CASSVAGGQETQYF.

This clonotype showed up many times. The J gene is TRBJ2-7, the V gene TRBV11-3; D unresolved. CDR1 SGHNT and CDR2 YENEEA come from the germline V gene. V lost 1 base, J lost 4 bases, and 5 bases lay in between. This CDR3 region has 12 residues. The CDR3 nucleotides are TGTGCCAGCAGCTTAGGAGTTTACGAGCAGTACTTC. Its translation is CASSLGVYEQYF. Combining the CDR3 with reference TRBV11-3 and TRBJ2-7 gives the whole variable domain EAGVVQSPRYKIIEKKQPVAFWCNPISGHNTLYWYLQNLGQGPELLIRYENEEAVDDSQLPKDRFSAERLKGVDSTLKIQPAELGDSAVYLCASSLGVYEQYFGPGTRLTVT.

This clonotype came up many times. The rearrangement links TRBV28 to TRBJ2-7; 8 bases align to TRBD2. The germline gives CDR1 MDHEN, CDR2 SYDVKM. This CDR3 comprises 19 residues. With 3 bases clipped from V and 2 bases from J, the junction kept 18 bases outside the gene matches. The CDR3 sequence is CASSLGLSETSGPAYEQYF. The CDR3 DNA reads TGTGCCAGCAGTTTGGGGCTGTCAGAAACTAGCGGTCCCGCCTACGAGCAGTACTTC.

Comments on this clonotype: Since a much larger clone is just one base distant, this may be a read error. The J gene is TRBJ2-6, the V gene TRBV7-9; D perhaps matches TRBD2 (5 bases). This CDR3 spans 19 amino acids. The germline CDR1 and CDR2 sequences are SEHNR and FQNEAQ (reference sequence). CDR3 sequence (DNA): TGTGTCAGCAGCTTAGTACCGGAGGCAGAAAGCTCTGGGGCCAACGTCCTGACTTTC. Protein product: CVSSLVPEAESSGANVLTF.

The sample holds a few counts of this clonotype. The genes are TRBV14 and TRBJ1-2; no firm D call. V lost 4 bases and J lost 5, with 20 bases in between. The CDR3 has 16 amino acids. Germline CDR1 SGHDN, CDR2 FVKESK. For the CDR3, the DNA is TGTGCCAGCAGCCCGGACCAGGCGGAAAGCCCATATGGCTACACCTTC. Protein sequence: CASSPDQAESPYGYTF.

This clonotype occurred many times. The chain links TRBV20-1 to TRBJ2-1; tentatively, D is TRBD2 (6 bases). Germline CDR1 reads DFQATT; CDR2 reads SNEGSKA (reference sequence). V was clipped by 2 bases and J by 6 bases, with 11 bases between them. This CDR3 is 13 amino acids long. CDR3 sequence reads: CSARKVGSNEQFF. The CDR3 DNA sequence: TGCAGTGCTAGAAAGGTCGGGAGCAATGAGCAGTTCTTC.

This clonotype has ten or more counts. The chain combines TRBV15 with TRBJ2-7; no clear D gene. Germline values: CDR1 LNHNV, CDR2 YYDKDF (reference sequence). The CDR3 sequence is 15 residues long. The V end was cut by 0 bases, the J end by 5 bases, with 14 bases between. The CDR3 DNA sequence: TGTGCCACCAGCAGAGATAACCTGGGATCCGACGAGCAGTACTTC. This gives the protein CATSRDNLGSDEQYF.

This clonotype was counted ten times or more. Written as DNA, the CDR3 is TGTGCCAGCAGTCTCCAGGGGAGCTCTGGAAACACCATATATTTT. Translated, it gives CASSLQGSSGNTIYF. V and J are TRBV12-3 or TRBV12-4 and TRBJ1-3; a weak D match, TRBD1 (6 bases). CDR3 length: 15 residues. V lost 5 bases and J 0 bases, leaving 11 bases between the germline ends.

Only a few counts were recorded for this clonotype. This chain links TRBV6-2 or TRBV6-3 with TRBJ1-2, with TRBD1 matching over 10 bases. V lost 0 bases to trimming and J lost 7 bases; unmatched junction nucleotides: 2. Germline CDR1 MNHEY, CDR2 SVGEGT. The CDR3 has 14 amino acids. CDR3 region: CASSYSTGGRGYTF. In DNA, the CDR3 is TGTGCCAGCAGTTACTCGACAGGGGGCCGTGGCTACACCTTC.

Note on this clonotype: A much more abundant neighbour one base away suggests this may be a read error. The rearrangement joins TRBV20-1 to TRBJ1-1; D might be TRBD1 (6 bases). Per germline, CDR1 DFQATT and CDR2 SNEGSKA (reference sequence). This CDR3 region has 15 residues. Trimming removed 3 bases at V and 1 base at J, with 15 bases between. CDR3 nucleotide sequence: TGCAGTGCTAGCAATACAGGGCAGCCGAACACTGAAGCTTTCTTT. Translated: CSASNTGQPNTEAFF.

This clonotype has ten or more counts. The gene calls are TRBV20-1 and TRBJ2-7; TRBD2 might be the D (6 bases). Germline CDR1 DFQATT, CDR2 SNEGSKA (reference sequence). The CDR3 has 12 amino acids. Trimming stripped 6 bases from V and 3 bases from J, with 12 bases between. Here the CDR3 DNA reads TGCAGTGCCGAACCGGAGGGCTACGAGCAGTACTTC. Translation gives CSAEPEGYEQYF.

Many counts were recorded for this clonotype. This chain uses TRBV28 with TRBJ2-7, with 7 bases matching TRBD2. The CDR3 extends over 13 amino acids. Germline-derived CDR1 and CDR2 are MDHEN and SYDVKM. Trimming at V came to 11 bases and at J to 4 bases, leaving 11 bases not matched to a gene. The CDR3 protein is CAGIPGGSYEQYF. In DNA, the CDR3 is TGTGCCGGCATTCCCGGGGGGTCGTACGAGCAGTACTTC.

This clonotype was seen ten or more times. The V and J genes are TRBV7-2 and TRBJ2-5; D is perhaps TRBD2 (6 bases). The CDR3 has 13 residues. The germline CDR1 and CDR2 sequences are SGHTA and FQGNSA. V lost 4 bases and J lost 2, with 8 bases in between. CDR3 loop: CASSSGVQETQYF. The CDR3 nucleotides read TGTGCCAGCAGCTCGGGGGTTCAAGAGACCCAGTACTTC. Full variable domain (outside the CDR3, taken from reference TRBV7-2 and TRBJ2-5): GAGVSQSPSNKVTEKGKDVELRCDPISGHTALYWYRQSLGQGLEFLIYFQGNSAPDKSGLPSDRFSAERTGGSVSTLTIQRTQQEDSAVYLCASSSGVQETQYFGPGTRLLVL.

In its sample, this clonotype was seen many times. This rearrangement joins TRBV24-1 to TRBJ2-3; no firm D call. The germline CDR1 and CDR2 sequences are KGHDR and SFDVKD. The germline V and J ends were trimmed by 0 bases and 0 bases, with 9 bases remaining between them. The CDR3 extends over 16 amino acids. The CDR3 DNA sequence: TGTGCCACCAGTGATTTGGCCTCTTTTAGCACAGATACGCAGTATTTT. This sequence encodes CATSDLASFSTDTQYF.

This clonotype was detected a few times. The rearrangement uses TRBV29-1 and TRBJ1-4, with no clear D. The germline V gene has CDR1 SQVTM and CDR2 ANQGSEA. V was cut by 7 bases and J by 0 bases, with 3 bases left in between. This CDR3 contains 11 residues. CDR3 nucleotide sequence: TGCAGCGGGACAACTAATGAAAAACTGTTTTTT. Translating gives CSGTTNEKLFF.

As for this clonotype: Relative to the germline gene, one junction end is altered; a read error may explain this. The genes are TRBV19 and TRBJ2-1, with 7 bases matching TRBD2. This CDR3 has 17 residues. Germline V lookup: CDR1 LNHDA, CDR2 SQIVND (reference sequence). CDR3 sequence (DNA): TGTGCCAGTAGTATGCGGACTAGAATGGGACCATACAATGAGAAGTTCTTC. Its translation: CASSMRTRMGPYNEKFF.

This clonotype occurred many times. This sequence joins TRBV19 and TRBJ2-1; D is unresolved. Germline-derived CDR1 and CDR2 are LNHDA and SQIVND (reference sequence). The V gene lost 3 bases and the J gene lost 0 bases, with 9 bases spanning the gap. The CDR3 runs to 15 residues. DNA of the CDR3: TGTGCCAGTAGTATTACAGCTAGCTCCTACAATGAGCAGTTCTTC. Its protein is CASSITASSYNEQFF.

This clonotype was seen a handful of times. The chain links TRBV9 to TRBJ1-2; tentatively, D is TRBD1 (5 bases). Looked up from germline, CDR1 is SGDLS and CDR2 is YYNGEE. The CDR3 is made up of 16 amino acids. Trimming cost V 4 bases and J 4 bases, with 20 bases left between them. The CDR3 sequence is CASSTGQEVPGYGYTF. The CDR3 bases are TGTGCCAGCAGCACCGGACAAGAGGTGCCAGGCTATGGCTACACCTTC.

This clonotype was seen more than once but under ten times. The CDR3 protein is CASLTLATNEKLFF. The DNA of the CDR3 is TGTGCCAGCCTTACCCTGGCCACTAATGAAAAACTGTTTTTT. The chain carries TRBV6-1 and TRBJ1-4; unclear D gene. The germline V gene encodes CDR1 MNHNS and CDR2 SASEGT. This CDR3 comprises 14 residues. V shed 8 bases and J shed 2 bases, with 12 bases lying between them.

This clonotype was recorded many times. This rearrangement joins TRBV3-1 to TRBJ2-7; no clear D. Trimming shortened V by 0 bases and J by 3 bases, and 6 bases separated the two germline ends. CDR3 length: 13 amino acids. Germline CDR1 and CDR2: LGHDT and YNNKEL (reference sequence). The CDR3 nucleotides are TGTGCCAGCAGCCAAGAGCACTTCTACGAGCAGTACTTC. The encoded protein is CASSQEHFYEQYF.

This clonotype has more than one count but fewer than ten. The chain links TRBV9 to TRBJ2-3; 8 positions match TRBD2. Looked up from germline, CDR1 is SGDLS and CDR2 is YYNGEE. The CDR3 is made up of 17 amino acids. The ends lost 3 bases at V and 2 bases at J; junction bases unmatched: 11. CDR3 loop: CASSELWGLEITDTQYF. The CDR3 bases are TGTGCCAGCAGCGAGCTGTGGGGACTAGAAATCACAGATACGCAGTATTTT.

The CDR3 DNA is TGTGCCAGCAGTTTAGTAGAACGAGAGGGTGGCTACACCTTC. Protein product: CASSLVEREGGYTF. The chain is built from TRBV12-3 or TRBV12-4 and TRBJ1-2, with D uncertain. The V end lost 1 base, the J end lost 7 bases, and 13 bases lay between the germline ends. The CDR3 covers 14 residues.

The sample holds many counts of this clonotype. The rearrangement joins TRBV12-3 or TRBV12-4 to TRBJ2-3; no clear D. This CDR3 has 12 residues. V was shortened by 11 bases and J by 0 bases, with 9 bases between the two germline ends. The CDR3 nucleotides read TGTGCCCTCTCAAGGAGCACAGATACGCAGTATTTT. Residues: CALSRSTDTQYF.

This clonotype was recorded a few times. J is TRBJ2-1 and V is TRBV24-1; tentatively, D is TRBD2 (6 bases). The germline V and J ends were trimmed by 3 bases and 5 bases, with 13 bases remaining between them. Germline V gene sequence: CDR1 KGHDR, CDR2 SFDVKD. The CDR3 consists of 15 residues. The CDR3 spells CATSDAGLPHNEQFF. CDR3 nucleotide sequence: TGTGCCACCAGTGATGCGGGACTCCCCCACAATGAGCAGTTCTTC.

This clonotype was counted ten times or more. CDR3 region: CASVASGKETQYF. The CDR3 DNA follows: TGTGCCAGCGTAGCTAGCGGGAAAGAGACCCAGTACTTC. The chain has TRBV2 and TRBJ2-5; 9 bases match TRBD2. The CDR3 extends over 13 amino acids. With 8 bases clipped from V and 3 bases from J, the junction kept 4 bases outside the gene matches. Germline lookup yields CDR1 SNHLY and CDR2 FYNNEI.